These 28 T cell receptor beta chains originate from one sample sequenced in a study of cytomegalovirus exposure and HLA in healthy donors. Vbeta (60) and Jbeta (13) primers were used in the PCR. Some clones are missing from TCRdb's copy, which holds only in-frame ones; the method was immunoSEQ multiplex PCR. Of about 96,000 clones listed, roughly 74% are singletons. The sequenced sample consisted of PBMCs. The receptors were sampled from a woman in her seventies in good health and CMV-seropositive.

The chain has TRBV10-2 and TRBJ2-3; 9 bases map to TRBD1. This CDR3 region has 16 residues. In germline, CDR1 is WSHSY, CDR2 SAAADI. V was pared by 8 bases and J by 4 bases, with 13 bases of the junction left unmatched. CDR3 residues: CASSPINRGRPDTQYF. The DNA of the CDR3 is TGCGCCAGCTCTCCGATAAACAGGGGGCGGCCAGATACGCAGTATTTT.

The genes are TRBV7-3 and TRBJ2-2; tentatively, D is TRBD1 (7 bases). V was cut by 6 bases and J by 3 bases, with 14 bases left in between. The germline V gene has CDR1 SGHTA and CDR2 FQGTGA. CDR3 length equals 15 residues. The CDR3 is CASSRQGGDTGELFF. CDR3 nucleotides: TGTGCCAGCAGTAGACAGGGAGGAGACACCGGGGAGCTGTTTTTT.

V and J are TRBV9 and TRBJ2-7, with 12 bases identical to TRBD2. The CDR3 sequence is 14 residues long. Germline V gene lookup returns CDR1 SGDLS and CDR2 YYNGEE. J was trimmed by 3 bases and V by 4 bases; bases with no gene match: 2. The chain's CDR3 is CASSSTSGSYEQYF. As DNA, the CDR3 is TGTGCCAGCAGCTCGACTAGCGGGAGCTACGAGCAGTACTTC.

The sample holds a few counts of this clone. The chain couples TRBV10-3 to TRBJ2-7, with D possibly being TRBD1 (6 bases). CDR1 ENHRY and CDR2 SYGVKD come from the germline V gene. V lost 3 bases, J lost 2 bases, and 8 bases lay in between. CDR3 size: 13 residues. The DNA for the CDR3 is TGTGCCATCAGTGAACAGGGCCCCTACGAGCAGTACTTC. This translates into CAISEQGPYEQYF.

The genes are TRBV18 and TRBJ2-7; TRBD2 is a possible D gene (5 bases). CDR1 is KGHSH, CDR2 LQKENI, per germline. The germline V and J ends were trimmed by 3 bases and 2 bases, with 11 bases remaining between them. The CDR3 runs to 14 residues. The CDR3 sequence: CASSPSRGTYEQYF. As DNA, the CDR3 is TGTGCCAGCTCACCTAGTCGGGGAACCTACGAGCAGTACTTC.

The chain employs TRBV7-9 and TRBJ1-2; the D is unclear. This CDR3 has 14 residues. Trimming removed 4 bases at V and 3 bases at J, with 12 bases between. From germline, CDR1 is SEHNR and CDR2 FQNEAQ (reference sequence). This CDR3 is CASSSSTHDYGYTF. In DNA, the CDR3 is TGTGCCAGCAGCTCGTCGACACACGACTATGGCTACACCTTC.

This rearrangement joins TRBV6-1 to TRBJ2-5, with 7 bases that match TRBD1. Germline-derived CDR1 and CDR2 are MNHNS and SASEGT. V shed 3 bases, J shed 3 bases, and the junction held 4 bases outside the gene matches. The CDR3 consists of 14 residues. CDR3 nucleotide sequence: TGTGCCAGCAGTGACTATGGGACAGAAGAGACCCAGTACTTC. Amino acid sequence: CASSDYGTEETQYF.

This clone showed up just a few times. The chain links TRBV6-6 to TRBJ2-1, with 9 bases lining up with TRBD2. This CDR3 spans 14 amino acids. In germline, CDR1 is MNHNY, CDR2 SVGAGI (reference sequence). The J segment lost 8 bases and the V segment lost 7 bases, leaving 9 bases of the junction unmatched. DNA of the CDR3: TGTGCCAGCAACCGAGCGGGAGGAATGCATGAGCAGTTCTTC. This gives the protein CASNRAGGMHEQFF.

The rearrangement links TRBV5-1 to TRBJ1-6, with TRBD1 matching 8 bases. The germline CDR1 and CDR2 sequences are SGHRS and YFSETQ. There are 16 residues in the CDR3. Trimming at V came to 1 base and at J to 7 bases, leaving 7 bases not matched to a gene. The CDR3 sequence is CASSLLGQVANSPLHF. The CDR3 DNA is TGCGCCAGCAGCTTGCTGGGACAGGTGGCGAATTCACCCCTCCACTTT. Together with reference TRBV5-1 and TRBJ1-6, the CDR3 gives the full variable domain: KAGVTQTPRYLIKTRGQQVTLSCSPISGHRSVSWYQQTPGQGLQFLFEYFSETQRNKGNFPGRFSGRQFSNSRSEMNVSTLELGDSALYLCASSLLGQVANSPLHFGNGTRLTVT.

As to this clone: No conserved phenylalanine or tryptophan is present at the end of the CDR3, so a read error is the likely explanation. The DNA is left out, because the CDR3 cannot be placed on it with certainty; the CDR3 is given as TCRdb lists it. The chain couples TRBV7-9 to TRBJ2-4; the listed D gene, TRBD1, was not tested against the DNA. Per germline, CDR1 SEHNR and CDR2 FQNEAQ (reference sequence). The CDR3 region is 12 residues in length, termini included. CDR3 in amino acids: CASGRWDRGSEL.

The chain is built from TRBV7-8 and TRBJ2-3; 9 bases fit TRBD1. The germline V gene has CDR1 SGHVS and CDR2 FQNEAQ. The CDR3 runs to 16 residues. J gave up 9 bases and V 4 bases, and 14 bases lay outside the gene matches. CDR3 DNA sequence: TGTGCCAGCAGCTCTCGGCTCGGACAGGGGTCAACAACGCAGTATTTT. It is translated as CASSSRLGQGSTTQYF.

The DNA of the CDR3 is TGTGCCAGCAGCCAGACAGGGGGAAACACAGATACGCAGTATTTT. Its translation is CASSQTGGNTDTQYF. The chain is built from TRBV4-2 and TRBJ2-3, with 9 bases matching TRBD1. The J segment lost 2 bases and the V segment lost 3 bases, leaving 3 bases of the junction unmatched. The germline gives CDR1 LGHNA, CDR2 YNFKEQ. The CDR3 spans 15 residues.

This rearrangement joins TRBV6-6 to TRBJ2-4; 7 positions match TRBD1. This CDR3 spans 15 amino acids. The germline gives CDR1 MNHNY, CDR2 SVGAGI (reference sequence). V lost 6 bases to trimming and J lost 3 bases; unmatched junction nucleotides: 8. The CDR3 protein is CASRPGQANKNIQYF. The CDR3 DNA follows: TGTGCCAGCAGGCCAGGACAGGCCAACAAAAACATTCAGTACTTC.

The chain couples TRBV7-9 to TRBJ2-5; maybe TRBD1 (5 bases). Looked up from germline, CDR1 is SEHNR and CDR2 is FQNEAQ (reference sequence). This CDR3 is 16 amino acids long. The ends were cut back, 2 bases at V and 5 bases at J, with 18 bases in the middle. The CDR3 loop is CASSLRAGLVLETQYF. CDR3 DNA: TGTGCCAGCAGCTTACGGGCAGGGCTGGTTTTGGAGACCCAGTACTTC.

This clone was counted only a few times. V is TRBV7-9 and J is TRBJ2-6, with D perhaps TRBD2 (5 bases). Trimming stripped 1 base from V and 1 base from J, with 17 bases between. This CDR3 spans 19 amino acids. The V gene's germline CDR1 is SEHNR and CDR2 FQNEAQ (reference sequence). This CDR3 reads CASSLDGVRSVSGANVLTF. The CDR3 nucleotides are TGTGCCAGCAGCTTAGACGGGGTGCGCTCGGTTTCTGGGGCCAACGTCCTGACTTTC.

The chain is built from TRBV30 and TRBJ2-3; 7 bases fit TRBD1. CDR1 GTSNPN and CDR2 SVGIG come from the germline V gene (reference sequence). The CDR3 is made up of 14 amino acids. Losses at the gene ends were 2 bases for V and 2 bases for J; bases not matched to a gene: 4. This chain's CDR3 is CAWSMDRTTDTQYF. The CDR3 coding sequence is TGTGCCTGGAGTATGGACAGGACCACAGATACGCAGTATTTT.

This chain links TRBV5-8 with TRBJ2-7, with 7 bases lining up with TRBD1. The length of the CDR3 is 18 residues. Per the germline V gene, CDR1 is SGHTS and CDR2 is YDEGEE. V was clipped by 4 bases and J by 1 base; unmatched bases: 17. The CDR3 sequence: CASSPRDGSGQISYEQYF. The CDR3 DNA sequence: TGTGCCAGCAGCCCCCGGGATGGATCGGGACAGATATCCTACGAGCAGTACTTC.

This clone was seen more than once but under ten times. V and J are TRBV27 and TRBJ2-7; no clear D gene. The V gene lost 3 bases and the J gene lost 0 bases, with 12 bases spanning the gap. Germline lookup yields CDR1 MNHEY and CDR2 SMNVEV (reference sequence). This CDR3 is built from 15 residues. CDR3 sequence: CASSFKFSSSYEQYF. The CDR3 DNA reads TGTGCCAGCAGTTTTAAGTTTTCGAGCTCCTACGAGCAGTACTTC.

The chain combines TRBV11-2 with TRBJ2-7; tentative D call: TRBD2 (6 bases). The V end was cut by 0 bases, the J end by 3 bases, with 12 bases between. The CDR3 sequence is 15 residues long. CDR1 is SGHAT and CDR2 is FQNNGV in the germline V gene. CDR3 region: CASSLDAGRDYEQYF. The CDR3 DNA reads TGTGCCAGCAGCTTAGATGCGGGGCGTGACTACGAGCAGTACTTC. Using reference TRBV11-2 and TRBJ2-7 for the parts outside the CDR3, the full variable domain is EAGVAQSPRYKIIEKRQSVAFWCNPISGHATLYWYQQILGQGPKLLIQFQNNGVVDDSQLPKDRFSAERLKGVDSTLKIQPAKLEDSAVYLCASSLDAGRDYEQYFGPGTRLTVT.

Remarks on this clone: The junction departs from germline at one end; a sequencing error may be responsible. The chain combines TRBV6-6 with TRBJ2-7; TRBD1 aligns across 7 bases. This CDR3 spans 15 amino acids. Germline V CDR1 and CDR2: MNHNY, SVGAGI (reference sequence). The CDR3 protein is CANSYEGTESYEQYF. In nucleotides, the CDR3 is TGTGCCAACAGTTACGAGGGGACAGAGTCCTACGAGCAGTACTTC.

The chain joins TRBV7-2 to TRBJ1-2; TRBD1 is a possible D gene (6 bases). The CDR3 runs to 13 residues. Germline V gene data show CDR1 as SGHTA and CDR2 as FQGNSA. Deletions cut 5 bases from V and 8 bases from J, with 15 bases between. CDR3 in DNA: TGTGCCAGCAGCCTACAGGGACGAGGGGGCTACACCTTC. It translates to CASSLQGRGGYTF.

The genes are TRBV15 and TRBJ1-4, with 7 bases identical to TRBD1. The CDR3 has 14 amino acids. CDR1 LNHNV and CDR2 YYDKDF come from the germline V gene (reference sequence). The ends lost 0 bases at V and 10 bases at J; junction bases unmatched: 5. CDR3 amino acids: CATSRDPTGTKLFF. The CDR3 region has the DNA TGTGCCACCAGCAGAGATCCGACAGGGACAAAACTGTTTTTT.

The genes are TRBV5-6 and TRBJ2-3; D gene uncertain. Germline CDR1 reads SGHDT; CDR2 reads YYEEEE. The CDR3 is 11 amino acids. The V and J ends lost 1 base and 6 bases respectively, with 3 bases between them. CDR3 in DNA: TGTGCCAGCAGCTTGTATGATACGCAGTATTTT. This codes for CASSLYDTQYF.

The rearrangement joins TRBV20-1 to TRBJ2-7; TRBD2 might be the D (6 bases). The CDR3 is 11 residues long. Germline assignment: CDR1 DFQATT and CDR2 SNEGSKA (reference sequence). Trimming shortened V by 4 bases and J by 3 bases, and 7 bases separated the two germline ends. The CDR3 spells CSATGDYEQYF. CDR3 coding DNA: TGCAGTGCTACGGGGGACTACGAGCAGTACTTC.

The chain joins TRBV29-1 to TRBJ2-3; 8 bases agree with TRBD2. This CDR3 comprises 15 residues. The germline gives CDR1 SQVTM, CDR2 ANQGSEA. The V gene end was trimmed by 2 bases and the J gene end by 5 bases; junction bases not matched to a gene: 9. This CDR3 reads CSVERLAGRGDTQYF. CDR3 DNA sequence: TGCAGCGTTGAAAGGTTAGCGGGGCGGGGAGATACGCAGTATTTT.

V is TRBV28 and J is TRBJ2-7; the D is unclear. Germline CDR1 MDHEN, CDR2 SYDVKM. V lost 8 bases and J lost 0, with 14 bases in between. CDR3 size: 14 residues. DNA of the CDR3: TGTGCCAGCTTTGGCAGTTGGAGCTCCTACGAGCAGTACTTC. It specifies CASFGSWSSYEQYF.

The V and J genes are TRBV7-3 and TRBJ2-7; TRBD2 aligns across 7 bases. The DNA end is more similar to TRBJ2-5, so the J call may be wrong. From germline, CDR1 is SGHTA and CDR2 FQGTGA. The CDR3 totals 16 residues. DNA of the CDR3: TGTGCCAGCAGCTTAGCCCCGGGGCGGGGGAAAGAGACCCAGTACTTC. This translates into CASSLAPGRGKETQYF.

The V gene is TRBV18, the J gene TRBJ2-7; 13 bases are a match to TRBD2. Trimming removed 3 bases from V and 5 bases from J; junction bases left unmatched: 7. This CDR3 spans 16 amino acids. Germline values: CDR1 KGHSH, CDR2 LQKENI. The CDR3 DNA follows: TGTGCCAGCTCACCCAAAACTAGCGGGGGGGTCAACGAGCAGTACTTC. It yields the protein CASSPKTSGGVNEQYF.